This is a list of T cell receptor beta chains from one sample in a study of OX40 agonist ivuxolimab in advanced cancers. Profiling relied on immunoSEQ multiplex PCR, and the TCRdb table lists in-frame clones only, not all of them. The sample consists of 6,500 to 7,000 clones, about 95% of them appearing once. The source material was CD4+ or CD8+ T cells sorted from blood, sampled in a trial of the OX40 agonist ivuxolimab. Receptors were obtained from an adult with an advanced solid tumor such as melanoma, head and neck, liver or kidney cancer. Both conserved end residues are part of each CDR3. The D gene is left open where the match is weak. Clone size is given for some rows only: seen once, a few or many times, or a class if the clone is expanded.

TGTGCCAGCAGTGAACCCACCGGGACTAGCGGGAGGAGGTACGAGCAGTACTTC | CASSEPTGTSGRRYEQYF | TRBD2 | NA | TRBJ2-7 | TRBV2
TGTGCCAGTTCCTGGGGGGGGATCGAGACCCAGTACTTC | CASSWGGIETQYF | TRBD2 | NA | TRBJ2-5 | TRBV19
TGTGCCAGCAGCCGTGGGACAGGTGACGAGCAGTACTTC | CASSRGTGDEQYF | TRBD1 | NA | TRBJ2-7 | TRBV4-2
TGTGCCAGCAGCCCCAGGGGGCTGTCCTACAATGAGCAGTTCTTC | CASSPRGLSYNEQFF | TRBD1 | NA | TRBJ2-1 | TRBV7-2
TGTGCCAGCAGATTCAGGGTCTCGAACACTGAAGCTTTCTTT | CASRFRVSNTEAFF | NA | NA | TRBJ1-1 | TRBV2
TGCGCCAGCAGCCCGGGGGGCAGGGGGGTTTTGGAGACCCAGTACTTC | CASSPGGRGVLETQYF | NA | few | TRBJ2-5 | TRBV5-1
TGTGCCAGCAGTTTTGTGGGGGTACCGGGACAGGGGGTCGGTGTCGAGCAGTACTTC | CASSFVGVPGQGVGVEQYF | TRBD1 | NA | TRBJ2-7 | TRBV27
TGTGCCAGTAAAATGGTACAGGCGAATAACTATGGCTACACCTTC | CASKMVQANNYGYTF | NA | NA | TRBJ1-2 | TRBV19
TGCGCCAGCAGCTTGGGGACTAGCGGGAGTACGGGAAACATTCAGTACTTC | CASSLGTSGSTGNIQYF | TRBD2 | NA | TRBJ2-4 | TRBV5-1
TGCGCCAGCAGTCCCTACCGCGGGACTGGGGGCCAAGAGACCCAGTACTTC | CASSPYRGTGGQETQYF | NA | NA | TRBJ2-5 | TRBV10-1
TGCGCCAGCAGCCCGCGCTTTAGCGGGTTGTTTTACAATGAGCAGTTCTTC | CASSPRFSGLFYNEQFF | TRBD2 | NA | TRBJ2-1 | TRBV5-1
TGTGCCAGTAGTATAACCCGGAACCCCGCGGGACAGGGGGTAAATGAGCAGTTCTTC | CASSITRNPAGQGVNEQFF | TRBD1 | NA | TRBJ2-1 | TRBV19
TGTGCCAGCAGCTGGGGGGGCGGGAGTGAAGAGACCCAGTACTTC | CASSWGGGSEETQYF | NA | NA | TRBJ2-5 | TRBV5-6
TGTGCCAGCAGCTTGGTTAGCGGGAGGTACAATGAGCAGTTCTTC | CASSLVSGRYNEQFF | TRBD2 | NA | TRBJ2-1 | TRBV7-6
TGCAGCGGGGGACTAGCCCGGGAGGGAGGGCAGTTCTTC | CSGGLAREGGQFF | TRBD2 | NA | TRBJ2-1 | TRBV29-1
TGCGCCAGCAGCACCGGGACAGCTAACACTGAAGCTTTCTTT | CASSTGTANTEAFF | TRBD1 | NA | TRBJ1-1 | TRBV5-1
TGTGCCAGTCTATCTATGGGTGGGCGGTCGACCTACAATGAGCAGTTCTTC | CASLSMGGRSTYNEQFF | NA | NA | TRBJ2-1 | TRBV19
TGTGCCAGCAGCCCGGGACAGGGGTGGGAGACCCAGTACTTC | CASSPGQGWETQYF | TRBD1 | NA | TRBJ2-5 | TRBV28
TGTGCCAGTAGAGGGGTAACAGGGTACCCCGGGGAGCTGTTTTTT | CASRGVTGYPGELFF | NA | NA | TRBJ2-2 | TRBV19
TGTGCCAGCTCACCAAGAGCGGGGGAGACCCAGTACTTC | CASSPRAGETQYF | TRBD2 | NA | TRBJ2-5 | TRBV18
TGTGCCAGCAGCACCAGACAGGACACTGAAGCTTTCTTT | CASSTRQDTEAFF | NA | NA | TRBJ1-1 | TRBV11-2
TGCGCCACCTCCGTTAGCGGGAAGGGGAATGAGCAGTTCTTC | CATSVSGKGNEQFF | TRBD2 | NA | TRBJ2-1 | TRBV10-2
TGTGCCAGCAGTAAATCCACAGGGGGCCATTATGGCTACACCTTC | CASSKSTGGHYGYTF | TRBD1 | NA | TRBJ1-2 | TRBV6-5